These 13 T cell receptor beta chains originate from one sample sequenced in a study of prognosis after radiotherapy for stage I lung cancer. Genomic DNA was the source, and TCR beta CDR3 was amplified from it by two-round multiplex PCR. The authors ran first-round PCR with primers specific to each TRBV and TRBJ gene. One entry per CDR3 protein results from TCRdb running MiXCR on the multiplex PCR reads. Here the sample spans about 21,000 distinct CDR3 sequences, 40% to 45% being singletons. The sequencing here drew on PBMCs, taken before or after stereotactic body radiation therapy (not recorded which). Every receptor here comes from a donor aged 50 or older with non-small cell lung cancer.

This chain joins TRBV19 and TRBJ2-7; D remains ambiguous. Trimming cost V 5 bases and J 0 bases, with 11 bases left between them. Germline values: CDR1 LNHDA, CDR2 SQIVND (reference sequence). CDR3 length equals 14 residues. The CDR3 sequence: CASSARLISYEQYF. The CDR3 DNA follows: TGTGCCAGTAGTGCGCGACTCATCTCCTACGAGCAGTACTTC.

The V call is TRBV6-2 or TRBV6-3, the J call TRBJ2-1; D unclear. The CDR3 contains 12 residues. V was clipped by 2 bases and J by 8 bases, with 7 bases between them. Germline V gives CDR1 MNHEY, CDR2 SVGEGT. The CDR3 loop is CASSYTRYEQFF. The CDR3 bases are TGTGCCAGCAGTTACACCCGTTATGAGCAGTTCTTC.

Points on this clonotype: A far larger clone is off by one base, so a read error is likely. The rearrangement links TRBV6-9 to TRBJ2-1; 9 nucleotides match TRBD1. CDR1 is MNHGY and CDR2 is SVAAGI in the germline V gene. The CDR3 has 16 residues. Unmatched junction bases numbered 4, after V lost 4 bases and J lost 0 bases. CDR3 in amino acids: CASSSVTGGSYNEQFF. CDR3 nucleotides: TGTGCCAGCAGTTCCGTGACAGGGGGCTCCTACAATGAGCAGTTCTTC.

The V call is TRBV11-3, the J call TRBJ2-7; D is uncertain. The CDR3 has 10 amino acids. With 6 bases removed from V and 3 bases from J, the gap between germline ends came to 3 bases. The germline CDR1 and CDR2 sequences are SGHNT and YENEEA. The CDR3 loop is CASSIYEQYF. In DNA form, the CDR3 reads TGTGCCAGCAGTATCTACGAGCAGTACTTC.

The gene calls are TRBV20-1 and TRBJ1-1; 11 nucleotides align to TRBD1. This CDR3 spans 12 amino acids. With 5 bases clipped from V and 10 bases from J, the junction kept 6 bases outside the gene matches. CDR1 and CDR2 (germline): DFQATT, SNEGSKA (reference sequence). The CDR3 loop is CSARGDRGTAFF. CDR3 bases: TGCAGTGCTCGGGGGGACAGGGGGACAGCTTTCTTT.

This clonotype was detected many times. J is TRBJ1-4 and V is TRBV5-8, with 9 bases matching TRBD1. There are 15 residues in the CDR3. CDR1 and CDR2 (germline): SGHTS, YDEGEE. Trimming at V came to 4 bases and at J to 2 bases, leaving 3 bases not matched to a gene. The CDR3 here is CASSHGQGTNEKLFF. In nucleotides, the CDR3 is TGTGCCAGCAGCCACGGACAGGGGACTAATGAAAAACTGTTTTTT.

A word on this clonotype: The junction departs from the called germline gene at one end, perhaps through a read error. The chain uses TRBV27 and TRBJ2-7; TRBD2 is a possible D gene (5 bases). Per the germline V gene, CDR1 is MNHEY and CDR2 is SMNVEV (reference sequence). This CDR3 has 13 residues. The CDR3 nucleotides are TGTGCCAGCAGTTGGACTTCCTCCTACGATCAGTACTTC. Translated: CASSWTSSYDQYF.

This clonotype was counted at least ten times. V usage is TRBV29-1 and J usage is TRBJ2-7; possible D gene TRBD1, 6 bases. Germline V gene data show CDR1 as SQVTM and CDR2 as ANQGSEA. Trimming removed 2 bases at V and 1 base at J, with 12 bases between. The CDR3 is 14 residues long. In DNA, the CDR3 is TGCAGCGTTGAAAAGGGGGACGAATCCTACGAGCAGTACTTC. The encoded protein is CSVEKGDESYEQYF.

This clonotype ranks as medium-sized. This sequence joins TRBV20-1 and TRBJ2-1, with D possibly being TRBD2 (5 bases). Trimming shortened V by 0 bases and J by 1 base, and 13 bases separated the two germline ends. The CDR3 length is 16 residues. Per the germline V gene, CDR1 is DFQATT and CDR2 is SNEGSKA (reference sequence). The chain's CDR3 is CSARDFLADSYNEQFF. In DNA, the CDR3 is TGCAGTGCTAGAGATTTCCTAGCTGATTCCTACAATGAGCAGTTCTTC.

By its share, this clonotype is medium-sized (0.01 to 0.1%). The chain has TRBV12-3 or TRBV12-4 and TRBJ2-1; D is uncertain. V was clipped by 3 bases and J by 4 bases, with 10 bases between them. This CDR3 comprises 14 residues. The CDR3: CASSFGLVYNEQFF. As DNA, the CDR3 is TGTGCCAGCAGTTTCGGCCTAGTATACAATGAGCAGTTCTTC.

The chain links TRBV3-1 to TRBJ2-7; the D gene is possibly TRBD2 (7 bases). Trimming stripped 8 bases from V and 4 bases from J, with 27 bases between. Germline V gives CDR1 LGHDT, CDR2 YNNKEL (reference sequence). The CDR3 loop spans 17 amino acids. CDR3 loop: CASSQGGGDPTIYEQYF. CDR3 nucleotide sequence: TGTGCCAGCTCTCAAGGGGGGGGAGACCCCACAATATACGAGCAGTACTTC.

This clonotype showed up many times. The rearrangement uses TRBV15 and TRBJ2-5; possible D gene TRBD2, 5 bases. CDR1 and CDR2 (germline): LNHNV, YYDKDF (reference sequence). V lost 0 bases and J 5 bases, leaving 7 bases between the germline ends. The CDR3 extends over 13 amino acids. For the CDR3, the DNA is TGTGCCACCAGCAGAGATTCGGGGGAGACCCAGTACTTC. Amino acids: CATSRDSGETQYF.

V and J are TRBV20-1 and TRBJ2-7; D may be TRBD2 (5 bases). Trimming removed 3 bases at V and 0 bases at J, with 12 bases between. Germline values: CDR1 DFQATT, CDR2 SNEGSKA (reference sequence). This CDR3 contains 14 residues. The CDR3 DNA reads TGCAGTGCTAGGGATAGCGTTATCTCCTACGAGCAGTACTTC. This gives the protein CSARDSVISYEQYF.